This record concerns one TCR beta chain sequence. Under the authors' procedure: Reference gene primer amplification yielded estimated nucleated cell counts. TCRdb's copy holds only in-frame clones and misses some; the assay was immunoSEQ multiplex PCR. V and J calls and clone size are those listed in that table; D and trimming were worked out from the DNA. Of some 66,000 clones listed, about 70% are singletons. This specimen belongs to a study of blood T cell repertoires in COVID-19. About the research overall: PBMCs, B-cell-depleted T cells, or T cells were the source of the cDNA or gDNA that made up the material.

The V gene's germline CDR1 is SGHRS and CDR2 YFSETQ. This CDR3 spans 14 amino acids. The ends were cut back, 6 bases at V and 6 bases at J, with 15 bases in the middle. The clonotype comes from a woman at least 80 years old with acute or convalescent COVID-19. This chain links TRBV5-1 with TRBJ2-2, with a tentative D call TRBD2 (6 bases). Sequencing was performed on peripheral blood. The chain's CDR3 is CASTRGGTAGELFF. In DNA, the CDR3 is TGCGCCAGCACCCGTGGGGGGACGGCCGGGGAGCTGTTTTTT.